Included here is one T cell receptor beta chain sequence, with context. Its antigen is not known. The data were obtained in a study of cytomegalovirus exposure and HLA in healthy donors. Findings and limits, study-wide: Analysis was carried out at a later point, and it linked a missense DCLRE1C variant to TCR beta V- and J-gene trimming. For most TCR beta V segments, an earlier analysis put the productive rate at about 87% or about 30% of the time. As a later analysis revealed, most CMV-associated TCR beta chains appeared HLA-restricted.

Germline CDR1 is SEHNR and CDR2 is FQNEAQ (reference sequence). The CDR3 length is 15 residues. The PCR contained 60 Vbeta and 13 Jbeta primers. Data came from immunoSEQ multiplex PCR; TCRdb stores just in-frame clones and leaves some out. The table records fewer than 200,000 clones, 82% of them present only once. The sample comprised PBMCs. The clonotype comes from a male donor in good health and CMV-seronegative. The chain combines TRBV7-9 with TRBJ2-5; 11 positions agree with TRBD1. Near its end, the DNA agrees better with TRBJ2-7, so the J call may be wrong. This chain's CDR3 is CASSPRDRGSYEQYF. The CDR3 coding sequence is TGTGCCAGCAGCCCCCGGGACAGGGGGTCCTACGAGCAGTACTTC.